Reported below is one TCR beta chain. The antigen remains unidentified. This sample is part of a study of memory B cells and T cells in multiple sclerosis. General observations from the study: Shared clonotype counts depended on differing compartment clone-set sizes and were normalized.

After stimulus-free culture, autoproliferating CFSE-dim and non-proliferating CFSE-high T cells were sequenced separately. Approximately 5x10^7 CFSE-labeled PBMCs were cultured less than eight days unstimulated, then replicate wells were pooled. The PBMCs received approximately 0.5 uM CFSE and serum-free culture with no added stimuli. The protocol was immunoSEQ multiplex PCR, while the TCRdb copy is restricted to in-frame clones and leaves out a portion. In the table there are some 48,000 clones, over 75% of which are singletons. CDR1 SGHNT and CDR2 YYREEE come from the germline V gene (reference sequence). There are 15 residues in the CDR3. With 5 bases clipped from V and 4 bases from J, the junction kept 6 bases outside the gene matches.

The chain combines TRBV5-4 with TRBJ1-2; 12 nucleotides agree with TRBD1. The source of this sequence is a human donor with multiple sclerosis. The sample comprised PBMCs from blood kept in culture. CDR3 DNA sequence: TGTGCCAGCAGTACCGGGACAGGGGGCAGCTATGGCTACACCTTC. Its protein product is CASSTGTGGSYGYTF.